This is a list of T cell receptor beta chains from one sample in a study of beta chain features in type 1 diabetes. Profiling relied on immunoSEQ multiplex PCR, and the TCRdb table lists in-frame clones only, not all of them. The sample has a few hundred thousand clones, approximately 16% seen once; the top ten hold 0.07% to 0.095%. Sequenced sample: naive CD4+ T cells from blood. These TCRs come from a young man with type 1 diabetes. Each CDR3 is given with its conserved first and last residue. Fields, in order: D gene, J gene, V gene, clone size, CDR3 length, CDR3 protein, CDR3 DNA. The D gene is left open where the match is weak. Part of the rows lack a size; the others show once, few, many or a class for expanded clones.

>.|TRBJ2-5|TRBV9|.|13
CASSVRWKETQYF
TGTGCCAGCAGCGTAAGATGGAAAGAGACCCAGTACTTC
>TRBD2|TRBJ2-5|TRBV30|.|14
CAWSVSGRTETQYF
TGTGCCTGGAGTGTAAGCGGGAGGACGGAGACCCAGTACTTC
>TRBD1|TRBJ2-5|TRBV18|few|15
CASSLGQGSRETQYF
TGTGCCAGCTCCCTGGGACAGGGGAGCCGGGAGACCCAGTACTTC
>.|TRBJ2-5|TRBV29-1|few|14
CSVEWVQGKETQYF
TGCAGCGTTGAGTGGGTCCAGGGGAAAGAGACCCAGTACTTC
>TRBD2|TRBJ2-1|TRBV27|few|14
CASNRVRAGDEQFF
TGTGCCAGCAATAGGGTTAGAGCGGGAGATGAGCAGTTCTTC
>TRBD2|TRBJ2-3|TRBV11-2|few|17
CASSPFGSGSVTDTQYF
TGTGCCAGCAGCCCCTTTGGAAGCGGGAGTGTCACAGATACGCAGTATTTT
>.|TRBJ1-2|TRBV21-1|few|12
CASSAGRYGYTF
TGTGCCAGCAGCGCAGGGCGATATGGCTACACCTTC
>TRBD2|TRBJ2-1|TRBV9|.|15
CASSLAGDSYNEQFF
TGTGCCAGCAGCTTGGCGGGAGACTCCTACAATGAGCAGTTCTTC
>TRBD1|TRBJ1-5|TRBV29-1|few|14
CSALTGGRDQPQHF
TGCAGCGCTTTGACAGGGGGCAGGGATCAGCCCCAGCATTTT
>.|TRBJ1-5|TRBV6-5|few|14
CASSTRGINQPQHF
TGTGCCAGCAGCACTAGGGGTATCAATCAGCCCCAGCATTTT
>.|TRBJ2-2|TRBV7-2|few|12
CASSPILRELFF
TGTGCCAGCAGCCCAATTCTAAGGGAGCTGTTTTTT
>.|TRBJ1-5|TRBV5-6|few|13
CASSLEGYQPQHF
TGTGCCAGCAGCTTGGAGGGGTATCAGCCCCAGCATTTT
>.|TRBJ2-1|TRBV5-6|.|16
CASRPQLGGSYNEQFF
TGTGCCAGCAGACCCCAATTGGGGGGCTCCTACAATGAGCAGTTCTTC
>TRBD2|TRBJ2-1|TRBV4-1|few|17
CASSQDVASGQPDEQFF
TGCGCCAGCAGCCAAGATGTGGCTAGCGGCCAGCCGGATGAGCAGTTCTTC
>TRBD1|TRBJ2-1|TRBV30|.|13
CARRQGRYNEQFF
TGTGCCCGACGACAGGGACGCTACAATGAGCAGTTCTTC
>TRBD1|TRBJ1-3|TRBV29-1|.|14
CSVLTGTTGNTIYF
TGCAGCGTCCTGACAGGGACAACTGGAAACACCATATATTTT
>.|TRBJ1-1|TRBV9|.|16
CASSVGGTAQNTEAFF
TGTGCCAGCAGCGTAGGAGGGACGGCGCAGAACACTGAAGCTTTCTTT
>.|TRBJ2-5|TRBV7-8|.|14
CASSPPGSPETQYF
TGTGCCAGCAGCCCCCCTGGGTCACCAGAGACCCAGTACTTC
>TRBD2|TRBJ2-1|TRBV28|few|14
CASLRLAGADEQFF
TGTGCCAGCCTCCGACTAGCGGGAGCGGATGAGCAGTTCTTC
>.|TRBJ1-4|TRBV29-1|.|13
CSVVGQGGEKLFF
TGCAGCGTTGTGGGGCAGGGTGGTGAAAAACTGTTTTTT
>.|TRBJ2-3|TRBV7-9|few|17
CASSKDSARLYSDTQYF
TGTGCCAGCAGCAAGGACAGCGCGAGGCTCTATTCAGATACGCAGTATTTT
>TRBD1|TRBJ1-2|TRBV19|.|14
CASSIQTGDYGYTF
TGTGCCAGTAGTATCCAGACAGGGGACTATGGCTACACCTTC
>.|TRBJ2-5|TRBV25-1|.|14
CASSGGQNQETQYF
TGTGCCAGCAGTGGAGGACAGAACCAAGAGACCCAGTACTTC
>.|TRBJ2-3|TRBV19|.|15
CASRGASRATDTQYF
TGTGCCAGTAGAGGAGCTTCGAGAGCAACAGATACGCAGTATTTT
>.|TRBJ1-1|TRBV4-1|few|12
CASRDWGTEAFF
TGCGCCAGCCGAGACTGGGGGACTGAAGCTTTCTTT
>.|TRBJ2-2|TRBV29-1|few|15
CSVKSGTQVTGELFF
TGCAGCGTGAAATCCGGGACGCAAGTCACCGGGGAGCTGTTTTTT
>TRBD2|TRBJ2-1|TRBV28|few|16
CASSPPTSGSYNEQFF
TGTGCCAGCAGTCCTCCTACTAGCGGCTCCTACAATGAGCAGTTCTTC
>.|TRBJ1-2|TRBV5-1|.|12
CASSLEDYGYTF
TGCGCCAGCAGCTTGGAAGATTATGGCTACACCTTC
>.|TRBJ1-2|TRBV29-1|few|13
CSVAGLSFYGYTF
TGCAGCGTTGCTGGCCTCTCCTTTTATGGCTACACCTTC
>.|TRBJ1-1|TRBV30|few|13
CAWSVLRGTEAFF
TGTGCCTGGAGTGTACTAAGGGGCACTGAAGCTTTCTTT
>TRBD1|TRBJ1-1|TRBV18|few|19
CASSPVRDAGGLMNTEAFF
TGTGCCAGCTCACCGGTCCGTGACGCAGGGGGATTAATGAACACTGAAGCTTTCTTT
>.|TRBJ2-2|TRBV28|few|12
CASSLSAGELFF
TGTGCCAGCAGTTTGAGTGCCGGGGAGCTGTTTTTT
>.|TRBJ1-2|TRBV6-5|few|13
CASRRTALDGYTF
TGTGCCAGCAGACGGACAGCCTTGGATGGCTACACCTTC
>TRBD1|TRBJ1-2|TRBV30|few|13
CAWTAQGAGGYTF
TGTGCCTGGACTGCGCAGGGGGCTGGTGGCTACACCTTC
>TRBD1|TRBJ1-1|TRBV29-1|few|13
CSVERDRGTEAFF
TGCAGCGTTGAAAGGGACAGGGGCACTGAAGCTTTCTTT
>TRBD2|TRBJ2-7|TRBV29-1|few|14
CSVSPRLAGDEQYF
TGCAGCGTCTCCCCCCGGCTAGCGGGAGACGAGCAGTACTTC
>TRBD1|TRBJ2-3|TRBV6-4|.|14
CASRDRGPTDTQYF
TGTGCCAGCAGGGACAGGGGGCCCACAGATACGCAGTATTTT
>.|TRBJ1-3|TRBV11-2|.|15
CASSLDPISGNTIYF
TGTGCCAGCAGCTTGGACCCTATCTCTGGAAACACCATATATTTT
>.|TRBJ1-4|TRBV2|.|12
CASSEASEKLFF
TGTGCCAGCAGTGAAGCCTCCGAAAAACTGTTTTTT
>.|TRBJ2-1|TRBV5-4|few|16
CASSGPGASSYNEQFF
TGTGCCAGCAGTGGGCCGGGGGCTAGCTCCTACAATGAGCAGTTCTTC
>TRBD2|TRBJ2-7|TRBV7-9|.|14
CASSPASGSFEQYF
TGTGCCAGCAGCCCCGCTAGCGGGAGTTTCGAGCAGTACTTC